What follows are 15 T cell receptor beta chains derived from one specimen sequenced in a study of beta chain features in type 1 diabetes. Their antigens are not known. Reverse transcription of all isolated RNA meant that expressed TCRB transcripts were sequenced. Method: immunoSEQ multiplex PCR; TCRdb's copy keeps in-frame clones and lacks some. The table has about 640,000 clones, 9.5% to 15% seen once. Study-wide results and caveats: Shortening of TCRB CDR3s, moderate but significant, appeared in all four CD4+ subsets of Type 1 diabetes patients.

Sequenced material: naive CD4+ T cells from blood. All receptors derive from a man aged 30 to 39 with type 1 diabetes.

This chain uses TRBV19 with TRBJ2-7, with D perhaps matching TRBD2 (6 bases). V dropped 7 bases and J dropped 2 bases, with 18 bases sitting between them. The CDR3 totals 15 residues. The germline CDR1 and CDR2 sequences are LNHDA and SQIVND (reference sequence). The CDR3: CASKEGPSPAYEQYF. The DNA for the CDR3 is TGTGCCAGTAAGGAGGGGCCCTCCCCCGCCTACGAGCAGTACTTC.

In DNA, the CDR3 is TGCGCCAGCAGCCAAGATCTCGGAACCAATTCACCCCTCCACTTT. Encoded protein: CASSQDLGTNSPLHF. This rearrangement joins TRBV4-3 to TRBJ1-6; D is ambiguous. CDR1 and CDR2 (germline): LGHNA, YSLEER. The ends were cut back, 0 bases at V and 7 bases at J, with 10 bases in the middle. The CDR3 loop spans 15 amino acids.

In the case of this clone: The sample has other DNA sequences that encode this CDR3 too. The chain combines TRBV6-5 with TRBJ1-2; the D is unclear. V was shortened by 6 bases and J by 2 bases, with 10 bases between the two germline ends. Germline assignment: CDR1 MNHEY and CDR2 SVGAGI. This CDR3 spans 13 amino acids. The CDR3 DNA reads TGTGCCAGCAGGCAAGACTTGAACTATGGCTACACCTTC. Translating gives CASRQDLNYGYTF.

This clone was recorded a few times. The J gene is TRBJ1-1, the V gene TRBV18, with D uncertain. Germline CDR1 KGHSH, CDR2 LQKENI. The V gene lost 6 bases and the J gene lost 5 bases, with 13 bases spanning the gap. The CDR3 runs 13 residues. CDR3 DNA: TGTGCCAGCTCGAAAACCGGGAAGACTGAAGCTTTCTTT. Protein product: CASSKTGKTEAFF.

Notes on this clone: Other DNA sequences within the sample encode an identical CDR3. CDR3 sequence: CSARQNTEAFF. The CDR3 bases are TGCAGTGCCAGACAGAACACTGAAGCTTTCTTT. This chain joins TRBV20-1 and TRBJ1-1; the D is unclear. Trimming took off 6 bases at V and 1 base at J, with 6 bases between the two ends. This CDR3 is 11 amino acids long. The germline V gene encodes CDR1 DFQATT and CDR2 SNEGSKA (reference sequence).

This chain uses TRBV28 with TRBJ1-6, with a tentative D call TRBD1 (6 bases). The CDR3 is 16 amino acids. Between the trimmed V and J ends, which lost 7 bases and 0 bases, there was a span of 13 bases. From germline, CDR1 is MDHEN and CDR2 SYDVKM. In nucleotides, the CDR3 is TGTGCCAGCACAAGGGGGGGGAGCTCCTATAATTCACCCCTCCACTTT. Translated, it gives CASTRGGSSYNSPLHF.

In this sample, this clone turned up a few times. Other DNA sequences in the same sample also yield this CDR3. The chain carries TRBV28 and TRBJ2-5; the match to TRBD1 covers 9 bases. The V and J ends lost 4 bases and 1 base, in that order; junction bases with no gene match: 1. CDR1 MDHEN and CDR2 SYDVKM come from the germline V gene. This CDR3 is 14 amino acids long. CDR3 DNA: TGTGCCAGCAGTTCGGGACAGGGCCAAGAGACCCAGTACTTC. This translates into CASSSGQGQETQYF.

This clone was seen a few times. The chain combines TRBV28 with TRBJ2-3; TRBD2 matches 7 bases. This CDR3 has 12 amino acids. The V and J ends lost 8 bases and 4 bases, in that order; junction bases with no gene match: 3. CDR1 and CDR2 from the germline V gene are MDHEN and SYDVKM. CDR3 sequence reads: CASGAGADTQYF. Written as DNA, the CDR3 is TGTGCCAGCGGGGCGGGGGCAGATACGCAGTATTTT.

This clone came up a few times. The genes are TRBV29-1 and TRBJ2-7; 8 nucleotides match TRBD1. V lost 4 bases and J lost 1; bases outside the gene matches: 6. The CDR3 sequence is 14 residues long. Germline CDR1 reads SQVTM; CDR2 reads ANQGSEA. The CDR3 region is CSVVWQGASYEQYF. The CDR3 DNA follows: TGCAGCGTTGTGTGGCAGGGGGCTTCCTACGAGCAGTACTTC.

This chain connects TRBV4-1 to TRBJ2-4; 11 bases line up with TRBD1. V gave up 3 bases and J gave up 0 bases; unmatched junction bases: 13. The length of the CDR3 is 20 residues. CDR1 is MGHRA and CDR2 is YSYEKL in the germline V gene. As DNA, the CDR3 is TGCGCCAGCAGCCACTTTGCGCAGGGACAGGGGGAATTAGCCAAAAACATTCAGTACTTC. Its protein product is CASSHFAQGQGELAKNIQYF.

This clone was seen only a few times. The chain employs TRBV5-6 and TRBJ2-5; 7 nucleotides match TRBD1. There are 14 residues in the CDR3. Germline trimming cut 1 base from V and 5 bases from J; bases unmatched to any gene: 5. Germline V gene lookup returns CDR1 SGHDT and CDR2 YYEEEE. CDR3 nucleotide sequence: TGTGCCAGCAGCTTGTGGACAGGAAGGGAGACCCAGTACTTC. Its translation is CASSLWTGRETQYF.

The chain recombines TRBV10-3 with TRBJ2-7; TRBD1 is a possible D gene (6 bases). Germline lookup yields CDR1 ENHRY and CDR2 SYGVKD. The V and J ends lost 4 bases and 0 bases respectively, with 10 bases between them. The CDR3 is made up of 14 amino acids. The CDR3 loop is CAISGTAPSYEQYF. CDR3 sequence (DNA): TGTGCCATCAGTGGGACAGCTCCCTCCTACGAGCAGTACTTC.

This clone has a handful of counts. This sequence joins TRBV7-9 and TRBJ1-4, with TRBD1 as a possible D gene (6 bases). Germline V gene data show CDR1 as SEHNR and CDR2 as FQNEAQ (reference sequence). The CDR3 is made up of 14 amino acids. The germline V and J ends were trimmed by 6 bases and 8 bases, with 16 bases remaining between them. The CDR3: CASSSSGGGEKLFF. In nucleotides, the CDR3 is TGTGCCAGCAGTTCATCTGGGGGCGGGGAAAAACTGTTTTTT.

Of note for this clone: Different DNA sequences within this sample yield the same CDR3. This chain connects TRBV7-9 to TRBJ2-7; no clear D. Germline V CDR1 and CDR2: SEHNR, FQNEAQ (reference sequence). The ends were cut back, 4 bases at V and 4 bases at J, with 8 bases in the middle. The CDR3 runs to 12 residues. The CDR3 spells CASSSRVYEQYF. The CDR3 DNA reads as TGTGCCAGCAGCTCTAGGGTGTACGAGCAGTACTTC.

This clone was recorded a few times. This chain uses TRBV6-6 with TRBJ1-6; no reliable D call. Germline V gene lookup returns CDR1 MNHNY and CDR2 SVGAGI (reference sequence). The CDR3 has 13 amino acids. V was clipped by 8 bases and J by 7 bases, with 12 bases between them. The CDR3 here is CASWTEPNSPLHF. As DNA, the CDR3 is TGTGCCAGCTGGACGGAGCCGAATTCACCCCTCCACTTT.